Following are 29 T cell receptor beta chains from one sample sequenced in a study of T cell clonotyping in hematopoietic cell transplantation (dated by TCRdb to about 2021). The library relied on the immunoSEQ multiplex PCR assay. What TCRdb holds here is the immuneACCESS table cut down to in-frame rearrangements. Part of the clones is not present; checked against another copy, under half of the missing clones reflect an unresolved V gene, and the others are unexplained. The sample yields tens of thousands of clones; around 96% were counted once. Together, the top ten hold around 1.5% of the sample. The label giving this sample's time point can be read as: recipient sample about 28 days before transplant, after cytoreduction. This specimen consisted of peripheral blood mononuclear cells, obtained before stem cell transplant. The receptors here all came from a woman in her forties or fifties with acute myeloid leukemia. Some clones in this sample may be carry-over from other donors' samples.

The chain couples TRBV11-2 to TRBJ1-3, with 8 nucleotides matching TRBD1. The CDR3 sequence is 14 residues long. The V gene end was trimmed by 4 bases and the J gene end by 6 bases; junction bases not matched to a gene: 5. CDR1 and CDR2 (germline): SGHAT, FQNNGV. The CDR3 protein is CASSSSGGENTIYF. The DNA of the CDR3 is TGTGCCAGCAGCTCTTCAGGGGGCGAAAACACCATATATTTT.

J is TRBJ2-5 and V is TRBV7-2; the match to TRBD1 covers 8 bases. Germline-derived CDR1 and CDR2 are SGHTA and FQGNSA. V dropped 3 bases and J dropped 5; count of bases not matched to a gene: 5. The CDR3 length is 14 residues. CDR3 sequence reads: CASSLTGAGETQYF. The CDR3 DNA reads as TGTGCCAGCAGCTTGACAGGGGCCGGGGAGACCCAGTACTTC. Using reference TRBV7-2 and TRBJ2-5 for the parts outside the CDR3, the full variable domain is GAGVSQSPSNKVTEKGKDVELRCDPISGHTALYWYRQSLGQGLEFLIYFQGNSAPDKSGLPSDRFSAERTGGSVSTLTIQRTQQEDSAVYLCASSLTGAGETQYFGPGTRLLVL.

V gene TRBV21-1 combines with J gene TRBJ1-5. TRBV21-1 is an annotated pseudogene. The CDR3 runs to 15 residues. DNA of the CDR3: TGTGCCAGCAGCCACGAGGCAACAGAGCCTCAGCCCCAGCATTTT. Protein product: CASSHEATEPQPQHF.

The chain uses TRBV4-2 and TRBJ2-7; D gene unclear. CDR1 is LGHNA, CDR2 YNFKEQ, per germline. Trimming took 3 bases from V and 3 from J, leaving 6 bases between them. There are 12 residues in the CDR3. CDR3 in amino acids: CASSHGYYEQYF. CDR3 in DNA: TGTGCCAGCAGCCATGGGTACTACGAGCAGTACTTC.

The rearrangement joins TRBV11-3 to TRBJ1-3; unclear D gene. Germline lookup yields CDR1 SGHNT and CDR2 YENEEA. Trimming removed 5 bases at V and 0 bases at J, with 11 bases between. The CDR3 is made up of 15 amino acids. The CDR3 coding sequence is TGTGCCAGCAGCAAAGGACCCGACTCTGGAAACACCATATATTTT. Translated: CASSKGPDSGNTIYF.

The rearrangement uses TRBV5-1 and TRBJ1-1; D gene ambiguous. Germline CDR1 SGHRS, CDR2 YFSETQ. The CDR3 totals 15 residues. V shed 4 bases and J shed 2 bases, with 15 bases lying between them. CDR3 loop: CASSHLRGDNTEAFF. For the CDR3, the DNA is TGCGCCAGCAGCCACTTGAGAGGAGACAACACTGAAGCTTTCTTT.

V and J are TRBV7-9 and TRBJ2-7; TRBD1 or TRBD2 may be the D gene (6 bases each). CDR3 size: 15 residues. V was shortened by 5 bases and J by 2 bases, with 16 bases between the two germline ends. The germline gives CDR1 SEHNR, CDR2 FQNEAQ (reference sequence). This CDR3 is CASSPRGTPTYEQYF. Written as DNA, the CDR3 is TGTGCCAGCAGCCCCCGGGGGACACCCACCTACGAGCAGTACTTC.

The CDR3 nucleotides are TGCGCCAGCAGCCTCCACCCCTCCTACGAGCAGTACTTC. Translation: CASSLHPSYEQYF. The V gene is TRBV4-1, the J gene TRBJ2-7; D ambiguous. V was cut by 4 bases and J by 0 bases, with 7 bases left in between. The CDR3 has 13 residues. Germline CDR1 is MGHRA and CDR2 is YSYEKL.

The chain joins TRBV11-2 to TRBJ1-4; a weak D match, TRBD1 (6 bases). Germline CDR1 is SGHAT and CDR2 is FQNNGV. V was trimmed by 5 bases and J by 4 bases, leaving 17 bases between them. The CDR3 sequence is 16 residues long. CDR3 in DNA: TGTGCCAGCAGCCCGCCACAGGGTGAAGGTAATGAAAAACTGTTTTTT. Translating gives CASSPPQGEGNEKLFF.

This chain uses TRBV19 with TRBJ1-2, with D possibly TRBD1 on 5 matching bases. The CDR3 spans 15 residues. Trimming took off 7 bases at V and 5 bases at J, with 20 bases between the two ends. Germline V lookup: CDR1 LNHDA, CDR2 SQIVND (reference sequence). The DNA for the CDR3 is TGTGCCAGTATCTATAGCGCAGGGAGTGGGTATGGCTACACCTTC. Protein: CASIYSAGSGYGYTF.

The chain uses TRBV4-1 and TRBJ2-3, with 8 positions matching TRBD2. The CDR3 totals 16 residues. V shed 2 bases, J shed 0 bases, and the junction held 4 bases outside the gene matches. CDR1 and CDR2 from the germline V gene are MGHRA and YSYEKL. The CDR3 sequence is CASSQSSGSSTDTQYF. CDR3 DNA: TGCGCCAGCAGCCAATCTAGCGGGTCTAGCACAGATACGCAGTATTTT.

The V and J genes are TRBV28 and TRBJ2-5, with D possibly being TRBD1 or TRBD2 (6 bases each). Germline V gene sequence: CDR1 MDHEN, CDR2 SYDVKM. V lost 7 bases and J 6 bases, leaving 18 bases between the germline ends. The CDR3 loop spans 14 amino acids. This CDR3 reads CASTTVTGAKTQYF. The CDR3 DNA reads as TGTGCCAGCACAACTGTGACGGGGGCCAAGACCCAGTACTTC.

V gene TRBV5-1 combines with J gene TRBJ1-2, with D possibly matching TRBD1 (5 bases). Trimming removed 6 bases at V and 5 bases at J, with 17 bases between. This CDR3 comprises 14 residues. Germline loops: CDR1 SGHRS, CDR2 YFSETQ. This CDR3 is CASTTDNPIYGYTF. The CDR3 DNA reads as TGCGCCAGCACAACGGACAACCCCATATATGGCTACACCTTC.

This clone was seen once. For the CDR3, the DNA is TGCGCCAGCAGCTTGGCCGGGGGCCCTAGCACAGATACGCAGTATTTT. It translates to CASSLAGGPSTDTQYF. V gene TRBV5-1 combines with J gene TRBJ2-3, with D possibly called TRBD1 or TRBD2 (6 bases each). Trimming left V 0 bases short and J 0 bases short, with 11 bases between. The CDR3 is 16 amino acids. Germline V lookup: CDR1 SGHRS, CDR2 YFSETQ. The full variable domain, rest sourced from reference TRBV5-1 and TRBJ2-3, is KAGVTQTPRYLIKTRGQQVTLSCSPISGHRSVSWYQQTPGQGLQFLFEYFSETQRNKGNFPGRFSGRQFSNSRSEMNVSTLELGDSALYLCASSLAGGPSTDTQYFGPGTRLTVL.

V gene TRBV7-8 combines with J gene TRBJ1-2; 9 bases are shared with TRBD1. CDR1 is SGHVS, CDR2 FQNEAQ, per germline. CDR3 length equals 14 residues. V was pared by 1 base and J by 8 bases, with 5 bases of the junction left unmatched. The CDR3 region is CASSLVGQGEGYTF. The CDR3 nucleotides are TGTGCCAGCAGCTTAGTGGGACAGGGTGAGGGCTACACCTTC. The variable domain in full, with the rest retrieved from reference TRBV7-8 and TRBJ1-2, is GAGVSQSPRYKVAKRGQDVALRCDPISGHVSLFWYQQALGQGPEFLTYFQNEAQLDKSGLPSDRFFAERPEGSVSTLKIQRTQQEDSAVYLCASSLVGQGEGYTFGSGTRLTVV.

This chain uses TRBV2 with TRBJ2-3; the D is unclear. Germline V lookup: CDR1 SNHLY, CDR2 FYNNEI. This CDR3 is built from 15 residues. The ends were cut back, 4 bases at V and 2 bases at J, with 13 bases in the middle. Here the CDR3 DNA reads TGTGCCAGCAGTGTCGAGCAGGACGACACAGATACGCAGTATTTT. This gives the protein CASSVEQDDTDTQYF.

The chain combines TRBV28 with TRBJ2-1; D is unresolved. Germline CDR1 reads MDHEN; CDR2 reads SYDVKM. The CDR3 spans 15 residues. Trimming shortened V by 6 bases and J by 0 bases, and 12 bases separated the two germline ends. This CDR3 reads CASRYTPSSYNEQFF. CDR3 nucleotide sequence: TGTGCCAGCAGGTATACCCCGAGCTCCTACAATGAGCAGTTCTTC.

The chain employs TRBV6-5 and TRBJ2-7; possibly TRBD1 or TRBD2 for D (5 bases each). This CDR3 is 14 amino acids long. CDR1 and CDR2 (germline): MNHEY, SVGAGI. The V end lost 2 bases, the J end lost 3 bases, and 11 bases lay between the germline ends. The CDR3 is CASSYGGFVYEQYF. Written as DNA, the CDR3 is TGTGCCAGCAGTTACGGGGGTTTCGTCTACGAGCAGTACTTC.

V and J are TRBV19 and TRBJ1-6, with D tentatively TRBD1 (6 bases). There are 13 residues in the CDR3. V was shortened by 4 bases and J by 10 bases, with 11 bases between the two germline ends. Germline CDR1 and CDR2: LNHDA and SQIVND (reference sequence). The CDR3 region is CASSTGAGSPLHF. The DNA of the CDR3 is TGTGCCAGTAGTACAGGGGCGGGATCACCCCTCCACTTT.

The rearrangement links TRBV6-4 to TRBJ2-3; no definite D call. V dropped 5 bases and J dropped 6 bases, with 15 bases sitting between them. The germline CDR1 and CDR2 sequences are MRHNA and SNTAGT. CDR3 length equals 14 residues. Here the CDR3 DNA reads TGTGCCAGCAGTCCCAACTTGGGGATGGATACGCAGTATTTT. This translates into CASSPNLGMDTQYF.

The chain couples TRBV5-1 to TRBJ1-6; D may be TRBD1 (6 bases). Trimming removed 5 bases from V and 6 bases from J, with 15 bases in between. The CDR3 is 15 amino acids. Germline loops: CDR1 SGHRS, CDR2 YFSETQ. CDR3 in amino acids: CASSTSGGRNSPLHF. In DNA form, the CDR3 reads TGCGCCAGCAGTACATCGGGGGGCCGTAATTCACCCCTCCACTTT.

The CDR3 bases are TGTGCCAGTAGTATCCAGGGGGCCTACGAGCAGTACTTC. Translating it yields CASSIQGAYEQYF. This rearrangement joins TRBV19 to TRBJ2-7; 7 bases are a match to TRBD1. This CDR3 has 13 amino acids. V dropped 3 bases and J dropped 2; count of bases not matched to a gene: 1. Per the germline V gene, CDR1 is LNHDA and CDR2 is SQIVND (reference sequence).

This clone was seen a single time. The rearrangement links TRBV6-1 to TRBJ1-2; D ambiguous. V lost 6 bases, J lost 1 base, and 6 bases lay in between. The CDR3 has 12 amino acids. Looked up from germline, CDR1 is MNHNS and CDR2 is SASEGT. In nucleotides, the CDR3 is TGTGCCAGCAGCTCTGATAACTATGGCTACACCTTC. Translation: CASSSDNYGYTF.

This clone was recorded once. The chain couples TRBV7-3 to TRBJ1-2; no definite D call. The CDR3 is made up of 16 amino acids. The germline gives CDR1 SGHTA, CDR2 FQGTGA. V was cut by 2 bases and J by 4 bases, with 17 bases left in between. CDR3 sequence reads: CASSLESRDLGYGYTF. The CDR3 nucleotides are TGTGCCAGCAGCTTAGAATCCCGAGATCTAGGCTATGGCTACACCTTC.

J is TRBJ1-1 and V is TRBV29-1, with 8 bases fitting TRBD1. Germline CDR1 and CDR2: SQVTM and ANQGSEA. The junction had 9 bases not matched to a gene; V was cut back by 7 bases and J by 5 bases. The CDR3 has 13 amino acids. CDR3: CSGHRGEGTEAFF. CDR3 nucleotides: TGCAGCGGACACAGGGGGGAAGGGACTGAAGCTTTCTTT.

The DNA of the CDR3 is TGTGCCTGGAGTGTACAGAATGAGCAGTTCTTC. Its protein is CAWSVQNEQFF. This rearrangement joins TRBV30 to TRBJ2-1; no clear D. The CDR3 is 11 amino acids. Looked up from germline, CDR1 is GTSNPN and CDR2 is SVGIG (reference sequence). V lost 0 bases and J lost 7, with 4 bases in between.

The chain combines TRBV25-1 with TRBJ2-4, with no clear D. Germline V CDR1 and CDR2: MGHDK, SYGVNS. The V gene lost 3 bases and the J gene lost 2 bases, with 5 bases spanning the gap. This CDR3 comprises 13 residues. Written as DNA, the CDR3 is TGTGCCAGCAGTGATAGCTCCAAAAACATTCAGTACTTC. This encodes CASSDSSKNIQYF.

CDR3 amino acids: CAAKRGSVGSSYEQYF. For the CDR3, the DNA is TGTGCCGCCAAAAGAGGGAGCGTCGGAAGCTCCTACGAGCAGTACTTC. The rearrangement uses TRBV28 and TRBJ2-7, with a tentative D call TRBD2 (5 bases). The ends were cut back, 11 bases at V and 0 bases at J, with 23 bases in the middle. In germline, CDR1 is MDHEN, CDR2 SYDVKM. This CDR3 has 16 residues.

The chain links TRBV7-8 to TRBJ1-2; 7 nucleotides match TRBD1. The V segment lost 4 bases and the J segment 4 bases; nucleotides outside the gene matches: 3. There are 13 residues in the CDR3. The germline gives CDR1 SGHVS, CDR2 FQNEAQ. For the CDR3, the DNA is TGTGCCAGCAGCTCCGGACAGGTCTATGGCTACACCTTC. Translation gives CASSSGQVYGYTF.